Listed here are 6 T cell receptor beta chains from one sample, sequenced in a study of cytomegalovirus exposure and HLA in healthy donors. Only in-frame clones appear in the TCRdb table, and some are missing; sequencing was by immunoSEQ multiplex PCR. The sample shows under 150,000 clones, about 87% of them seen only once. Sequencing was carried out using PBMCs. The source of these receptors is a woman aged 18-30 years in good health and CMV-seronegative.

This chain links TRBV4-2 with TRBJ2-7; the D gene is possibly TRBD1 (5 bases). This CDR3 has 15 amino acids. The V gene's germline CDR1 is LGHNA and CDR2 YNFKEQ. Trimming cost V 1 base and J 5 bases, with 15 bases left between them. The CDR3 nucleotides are TGTGCCAGCAGCCAAGCGTCACGACAGAGCCACGAGCAGTACTTC. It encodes CASSQASRQSHEQYF.

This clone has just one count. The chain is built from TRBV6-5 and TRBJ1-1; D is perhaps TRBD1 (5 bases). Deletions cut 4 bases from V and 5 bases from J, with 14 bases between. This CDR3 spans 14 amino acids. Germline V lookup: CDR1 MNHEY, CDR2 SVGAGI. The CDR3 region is CASSLGSGGTEAFF. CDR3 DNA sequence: TGTGCCAGCAGTTTAGGATCCGGGGGGACTGAAGCTTTCTTT.

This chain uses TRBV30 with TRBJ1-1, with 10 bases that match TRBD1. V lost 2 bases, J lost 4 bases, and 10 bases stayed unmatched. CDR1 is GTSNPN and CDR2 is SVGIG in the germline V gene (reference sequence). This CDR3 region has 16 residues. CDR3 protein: CAWSTGQGNSGTEAFF. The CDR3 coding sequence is TGTGCCTGGAGTACGGGACAGGGGAATAGTGGCACTGAAGCTTTCTTT. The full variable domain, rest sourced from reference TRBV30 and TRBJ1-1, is SQTIHQWPATLVQPVGSPLSLECTVEGTSNPNLYWYRQAAGRGLQLLFYSVGIGQISSEVPQNLSASRPQDRQFILSSKKLLLSDSGFYLCAWSTGQGNSGTEAFFGQGTRLTVV.

CDR3: CASSLNRALNEQYF. The DNA of the CDR3 is TGTGCCAGCAGTTTAAACAGGGCTTTGAACGAGCAGTACTTC. This sequence joins TRBV27 and TRBJ2-7, with a tentative D call TRBD1 (6 bases). Germline assignment: CDR1 MNHEY and CDR2 SMNVEV (reference sequence). The CDR3 is made up of 14 amino acids. The ends were cut back, 2 bases at V and 5 bases at J, with 13 bases in the middle.

Here the CDR3 reads CASTSQGAGANVLTF. In DNA, the CDR3 is TGTGCCAGCACCTCTCAAGGGGCTGGGGCCAACGTCCTGACTTTC. The chain recombines TRBV28 with TRBJ2-6, with D possibly TRBD1 on 5 matching bases. The CDR3 spans 15 residues. Trimming cost V 7 bases and J 2 bases, with 12 bases left between them. The V gene's germline CDR1 is MDHEN and CDR2 SYDVKM.

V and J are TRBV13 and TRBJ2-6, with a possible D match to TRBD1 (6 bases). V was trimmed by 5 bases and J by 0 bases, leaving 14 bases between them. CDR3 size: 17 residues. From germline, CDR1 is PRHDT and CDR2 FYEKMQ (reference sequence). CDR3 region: CASSPSPTGSGANVLTF. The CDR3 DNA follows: TGTGCCAGCAGCCCCAGTCCGACAGGCTCTGGGGCCAACGTCCTGACTTTC.